This T cell receptor (beta chain) was found in a study of blood T cell repertoires in COVID-19. Background on the study: From T cells, B-cell-depleted T cells, or PBMCs came the material, which was cDNA or gDNA.

Trimming at V came to 0 bases and at J to 6 bases, leaving 7 bases not matched to a gene. The CDR3 runs to 15 residues. The germline V gene encodes CDR1 LNHDA and CDR2 SQIVND (reference sequence). Generated by immunoSEQ multiplex PCR, the TCRdb table keeps only in-frame clones and is missing some. This sample has around 98,000 clones, with about 80% found just once. The receptor was derived from an older man with active or convalescent COVID-19. The sequencing sample was made of peripheral blood. The rearrangement links TRBV19 to TRBJ1-2; 7 bases agree with TRBD1. The CDR3 loop is CASSIEDRIDNGYTF. Written as DNA, the CDR3 is TGTGCCAGTAGTATAGAGGACAGGATTGATAATGGCTACACCTTC. Full variable domain (remainder filled in from reference TRBV19 and TRBJ1-2): DGGITQSPKYLFRKEGQNVTLSCEQNLNHDAMYWYRQDPGQGLRLIYYSQIVNDFQKGDIAEGYSVSREKKESFPLTVTSAQKNPTAFYLCASSIEDRIDNGYTFGSGTRLTVV.